This T cell receptor beta chain was obtained from a study of blood T cell repertoires in COVID-19. About the research overall: Acute and convalescent COVID-19 samples came from the United States, Italy and Spain. T cells, B-cell-depleted T cells, or PBMCs provided the cDNA or gDNA that served as material.

Germline trimming cut 2 bases from V and 5 bases from J; bases unmatched to any gene: 4. Germline assignment: CDR1 KGHSH and CDR2 LQKENI. CDR3 length equals 16 residues. Authors' data handling: Counts of nucleated cells, estimated from reference gene primer amplification, were obtained. TCRdb keeps only in-frame clones here, not all; method: immunoSEQ multiplex PCR. That table furnishes V, J and clone size, whereas the DNA furnished D and trimming. This table holds 13,000 to 15,000 clones, around 87% found once. The sequenced sample was peripheral blood. The J gene is TRBJ1-6, the V gene TRBV18; 9 bases map to TRBD1. The TCR comes from a human donor in a cohort sampled during active COVID-19. The CDR3 DNA sequence: TGTGCCAGCTCACCAAGACAGGGGGATGATAATTCACCCCTCCACTTT. It specifies CASSPRQGDDNSPLHF.